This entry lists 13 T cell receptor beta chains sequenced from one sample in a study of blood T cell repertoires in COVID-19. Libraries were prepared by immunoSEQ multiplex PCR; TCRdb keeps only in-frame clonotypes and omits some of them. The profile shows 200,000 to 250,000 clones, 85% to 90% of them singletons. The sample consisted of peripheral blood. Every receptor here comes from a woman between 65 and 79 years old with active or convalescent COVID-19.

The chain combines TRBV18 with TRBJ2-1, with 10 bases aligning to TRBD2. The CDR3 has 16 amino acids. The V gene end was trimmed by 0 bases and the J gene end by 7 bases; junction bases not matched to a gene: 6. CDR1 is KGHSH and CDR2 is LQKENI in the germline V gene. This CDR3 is CASSPPASGGRNEQFF. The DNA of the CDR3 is TGTGCCAGCTCACCACCGGCTAGCGGGGGAAGGAATGAGCAGTTCTTC.

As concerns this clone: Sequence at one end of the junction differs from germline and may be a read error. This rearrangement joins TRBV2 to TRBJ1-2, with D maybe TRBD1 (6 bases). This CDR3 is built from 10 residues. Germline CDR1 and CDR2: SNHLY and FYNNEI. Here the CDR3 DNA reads TGTGCCTGCCGGGGGGGCTCCCCAGCCTTC. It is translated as CACRGGSPAF.

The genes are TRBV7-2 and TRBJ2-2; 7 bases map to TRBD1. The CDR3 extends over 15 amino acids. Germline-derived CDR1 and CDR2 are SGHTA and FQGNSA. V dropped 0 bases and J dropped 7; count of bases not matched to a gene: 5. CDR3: CASSLAGGAGGELFF. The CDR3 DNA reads TGTGCCAGCAGCTTAGCAGGGGGCGCAGGCGGGGAGCTGTTTTTT.

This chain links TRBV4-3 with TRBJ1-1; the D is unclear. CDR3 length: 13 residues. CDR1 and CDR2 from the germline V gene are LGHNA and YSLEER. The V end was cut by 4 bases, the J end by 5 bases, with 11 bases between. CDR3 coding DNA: TGCGCCAGCAGCCTTAACATGTGGACTGAAGCTTTCTTT. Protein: CASSLNMWTEAFF.

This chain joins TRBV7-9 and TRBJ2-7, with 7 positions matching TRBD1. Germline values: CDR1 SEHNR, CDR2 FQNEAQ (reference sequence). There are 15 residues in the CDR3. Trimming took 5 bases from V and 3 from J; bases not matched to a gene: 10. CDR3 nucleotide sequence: TGTGCCAGCAGCCCGGCTGGACAGGTTCTCTACGAGCAGTACTTC. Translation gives CASSPAGQVLYEQYF.

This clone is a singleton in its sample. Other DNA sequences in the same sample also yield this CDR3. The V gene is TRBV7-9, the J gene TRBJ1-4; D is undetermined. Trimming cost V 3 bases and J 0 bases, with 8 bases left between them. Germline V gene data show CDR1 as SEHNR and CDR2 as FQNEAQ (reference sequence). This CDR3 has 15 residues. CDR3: CASSLGGTTNEKLFF. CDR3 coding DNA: TGTGCCAGCAGCTTGGGAGGGACAACTAATGAAAAACTGTTTTTT.

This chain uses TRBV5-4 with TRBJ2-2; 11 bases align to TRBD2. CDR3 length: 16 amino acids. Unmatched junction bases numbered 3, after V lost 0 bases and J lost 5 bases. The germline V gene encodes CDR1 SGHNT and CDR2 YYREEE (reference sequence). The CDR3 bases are TGTGCCAGCAGCTTGGGGCTAGCGGGGGGTACCGGGGAGCTGTTTTTT. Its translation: CASSLGLAGGTGELFF.

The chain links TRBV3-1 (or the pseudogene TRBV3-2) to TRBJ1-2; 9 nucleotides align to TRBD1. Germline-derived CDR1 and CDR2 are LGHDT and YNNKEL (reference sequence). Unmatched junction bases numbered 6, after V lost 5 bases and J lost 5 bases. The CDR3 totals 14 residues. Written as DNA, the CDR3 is TGTGCCAGCAGCGATCCGGGACAGGGATATGGCTACACCTTC. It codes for CASSDPGQGYGYTF.

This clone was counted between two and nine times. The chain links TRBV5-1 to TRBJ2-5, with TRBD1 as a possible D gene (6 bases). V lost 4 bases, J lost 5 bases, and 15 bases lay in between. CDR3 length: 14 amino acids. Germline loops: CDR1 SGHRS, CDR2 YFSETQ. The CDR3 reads CASSHTGYGETQYF. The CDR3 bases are TGCGCCAGCAGCCACACAGGGTATGGGGAGACCCAGTACTTC. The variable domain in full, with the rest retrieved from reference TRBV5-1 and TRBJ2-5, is KAGVTQTPRYLIKTRGQQVTLSCSPISGHRSVSWYQQTPGQGLQFLFEYFSETQRNKGNFPGRFSGRQFSNSRSEMNVSTLELGDSALYLCASSHTGYGETQYFGPGTRLLVL.

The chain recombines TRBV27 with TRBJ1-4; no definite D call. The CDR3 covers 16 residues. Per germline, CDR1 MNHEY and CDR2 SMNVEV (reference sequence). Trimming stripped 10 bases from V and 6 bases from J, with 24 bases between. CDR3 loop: CATQFSGRGRDEKLFF. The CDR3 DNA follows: TGTGCCACCCAGTTTTCCGGGCGTGGGAGGGATGAAAAACTGTTTTTT.

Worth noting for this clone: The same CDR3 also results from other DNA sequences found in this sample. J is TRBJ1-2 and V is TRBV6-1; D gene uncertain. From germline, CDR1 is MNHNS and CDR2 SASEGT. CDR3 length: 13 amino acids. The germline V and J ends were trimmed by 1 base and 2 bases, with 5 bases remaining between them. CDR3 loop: CASSEGGNYGYTF. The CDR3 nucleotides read TGTGCCAGCAGTGAAGGTGGCAACTATGGCTACACCTTC.

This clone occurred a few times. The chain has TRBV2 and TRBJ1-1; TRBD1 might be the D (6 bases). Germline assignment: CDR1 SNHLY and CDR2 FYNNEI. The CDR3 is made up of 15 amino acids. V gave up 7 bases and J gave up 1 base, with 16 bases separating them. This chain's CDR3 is CASTTSRGWNTEAFF. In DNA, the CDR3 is TGTGCCAGCACCACGAGTAGGGGGTGGAACACTGAAGCTTTCTTT. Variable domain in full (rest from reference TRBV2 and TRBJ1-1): EPEVTQTPSHQVTQMGQEVILRCVPISNHLYFYWYRQILGQKVEFLVSFYNNEISEKSEIFDDQFSVERPDGSNFTLKIRSTKLEDSAMYFCASTTSRGWNTEAFFGQGTRLTVV.

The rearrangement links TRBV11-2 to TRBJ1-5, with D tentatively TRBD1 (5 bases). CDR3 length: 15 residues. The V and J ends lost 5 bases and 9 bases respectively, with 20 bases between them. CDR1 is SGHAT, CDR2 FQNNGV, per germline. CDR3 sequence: CASSLAGTAFGPQHF. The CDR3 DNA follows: TGTGCCAGCAGCCTAGCCGGGACTGCGTTTGGGCCCCAGCATTTT.